The clone carrying this TCR beta chain was counted ten times or more. The antigen is unknown. This sample was included in a study of neurological immune-mediated disorders. cDNA synthesis was performed by 5'RACE with 10-nucleotide random UMIs. The yield of each sequencing run was over 190 million TCR-beta sequences from 15-18 subjects. MiXCR, applied by TCRdb to the 5' RACE reads, yields one record per CDR3 protein. The sample consists of tens of thousands of distinct CDR3 sequences, 9.5% to 13% of them appearing once. The germline gives CDR1 DFQATT, CDR2 SNEGSKA (reference sequence). This CDR3 comprises 14 residues. The V end lost 5 bases, the J end lost 2 bases, and 13 bases lay between the germline ends. Whole-study findings and limits: TCR clonal expansion peaked in HTLV-1-associated myelopathy patients and was lowest in multiple sclerosis patients.

It was blood bank volunteers in Maryland, USA who made up the healthy controls. The J gene is TRBJ2-1, the V gene TRBV20-1, with D hard to call. Sequencing input: PBMCs. This clonotype originated in a woman aged 60-75 years in good health. Here the CDR3 reads CSAVSSGPYNEQFF. The CDR3 bases are TGCAGTGCTGTAAGCTCGGGCCCCTACAATGAGCAGTTCTTC.